This entry features one T cell receptor (beta chain) sequence. As yet, its antigen is unknown. This record comes from a study of cytomegalovirus exposure and HLA in healthy donors. Notes on the study in general: Several V segments, TRBV6-2 and TRBV6-3 among them, could not be told apart and were dropped. Later analysis demonstrated an association between a missense DCLRE1C variant and TCR beta V- and J-gene trimming. It was likely that a cluster of highly shared sequence variants was a sequencing artifact.

PCR used 60 Vbeta primers and 13 Jbeta primers. TCRdb keeps only in-frame clones here, not all; method: immunoSEQ multiplex PCR. The sample gives 150,000 to 200,000 clones, roughly 80% of which show up once; about 1.8% is in the top ten. The CDR3 is 15 residues long. The V end lost 0 bases, the J end lost 7 bases, and 16 bases lay between the germline ends. Germline CDR1 is SQVTM and CDR2 is ANQGSEA. V usage is TRBV29-1 and J usage is TRBJ2-4; D perhaps matches TRBD2 (6 bases). Material: PBMCs. The clonotype was recovered from a young woman in good health and CMV-seronegative. CDR3 sequence (DNA): TGCAGCGTTGAAGATGCAGATGCGGGAAGGAACATTCAGTACTTC. Amino acids: CSVEDADAGRNIQYF.